One and the same sample provided the 27 T cell receptor beta chains below, sequenced in a study of OX40 agonist ivuxolimab in advanced cancers. Produced via immunoSEQ multiplex PCR; TCRdb's table is partial and in-frame only. The sample carries tens of thousands of clones, more than 70% recorded once. The input for sequencing was CD4+ or CD8+ T cells sorted from blood, taken in a trial of the OX40 agonist ivuxolimab. The origin of the receptors is an adult with an advanced solid tumor such as melanoma, head and neck, liver or kidney cancer.

This clone was detected once. The gene calls are TRBV6-5 and TRBJ2-1; D remains ambiguous. Per the germline V gene, CDR1 is MNHEY and CDR2 is SVGAGI. The CDR3 extends over 15 amino acids. V was pared by 6 bases and J by 0 bases, with 12 bases between. The CDR3 region has the DNA TGTGCCAGCAGATCGGCAGGCCGCTCCTACAATGAGCAGTTCTTC. It codes for CASRSAGRSYNEQFF.

This rearrangement joins TRBV7-2 to TRBJ1-5; D is perhaps TRBD1 (5 bases). The germline CDR1 and CDR2 sequences are SGHTA and FQGNSA. The CDR3 is 14 amino acids. Trimming took off 2 bases at V and 5 bases at J, with 10 bases between the two ends. The DNA for the CDR3 is TGTGCCAGCAGCTTATCAGGGAGTGATCAGCCCCAGCATTTT. Translated: CASSLSGSDQPQHF.

This clone was found a few times. This chain links TRBV4-2 with TRBJ1-4; D unclear. V lost 3 bases and J lost 5, with 4 bases in between. Germline lookup yields CDR1 LGHNA and CDR2 YNFKEQ. The CDR3 extends over 12 amino acids. This CDR3 is CASSQENEKLFF. CDR3 bases: TGTGCCAGCAGCCAGGAAAATGAAAAACTGTTTTTT.

This clone has only one observation. The junction does not match germline at one end; this may be a read error. As DNA, the CDR3 is TGCAGCGCCGAAGTAGTGGATAGGTTTGATTTT. Residues: CSAEVVDRFDF. This sequence joins TRBV29-1 and TRBJ1-4, with D unresolved. The germline V gene encodes CDR1 SQVTM and CDR2 ANQGSEA. The CDR3 totals 11 residues. Drawing the rest from reference TRBV29-1 and TRBJ1-4, the complete variable domain is SAVISQKPSRDICQRGTSLTIQCQVDSQVTMMFWYRQQPGQSLTLIATANQGSEATYESGFVIDKFPISRPNLTFSTLTVSNMSPEDSSIYLCSAEVVDRFDFGSGTQLSVL.

J is TRBJ1-1 and V is TRBV10-3; perhaps TRBD1 as D (6 bases). Looked up from germline, CDR1 is ENHRY and CDR2 is SYGVKD. V lost 0 bases and J lost 0, with 14 bases in between. The CDR3 spans 17 residues. The chain's CDR3 is CAISESGRGRMNTEAFF. The CDR3 DNA reads as TGTGCCATCAGTGAGTCCGGCAGGGGACGCATGAACACTGAAGCTTTCTTT.

The chain joins TRBV6-1 to TRBJ1-5, with D unclear. This CDR3 is 12 amino acids long. V was cut by 5 bases and J by 9 bases, with 11 bases left in between. The germline V gene encodes CDR1 MNHNS and CDR2 SASEGT. The CDR3 nucleotides are TGTGCCAGCAGTCCCCCCCTAAGGCCCCAGCATTTT. It is translated as CASSPPLRPQHF.

The rearrangement joins TRBV5-1 to TRBJ1-3; D not certain. The CDR3 loop spans 14 amino acids. V shed 1 base and J shed 9 bases, with 14 bases lying between them. CDR1 and CDR2 from the germline V gene are SGHRS and YFSETQ. Here the CDR3 DNA reads TGCGCCAGCAGCTTGTCGGCGATTGGGAGCACCATATATTTT. Its translation: CASSLSAIGSTIYF.

The CDR3 loop reads CASSWGQTQRAKNIQYF. CDR3 in DNA: TGCGCCAGCAGCTGGGGACAGACCCAGAGGGCCAAAAACATTCAGTACTTC. The J gene is TRBJ2-4, the V gene TRBV5-1; 7 positions match TRBD1. V lost 3 bases to trimming and J lost 1 base; unmatched junction nucleotides: 10. Germline V gene data show CDR1 as SGHRS and CDR2 as YFSETQ. The CDR3 has 17 amino acids.

The chain uses TRBV6-5 and TRBJ1-2, with D unresolved. The germline CDR1 and CDR2 sequences are MNHEY and SVGAGI. The V end lost 2 bases, the J end lost 4 bases, and 14 bases lay between the germline ends. This CDR3 is 15 amino acids long. CDR3 loop: CASSYTQLGSYGYTF. The CDR3 region has the DNA TGTGCCAGCAGTTACACCCAGCTGGGGAGCTATGGCTACACCTTC.

The chain has TRBV5-1 and TRBJ1-2; 10 bases are shared with TRBD1. The CDR3 extends over 16 amino acids. V trimming: 4 bases; J trimming: 2 bases; junction bases outside the gene matches: 8. CDR1 SGHRS and CDR2 YFSETQ come from the germline V gene. In DNA form, the CDR3 reads TGCGCCAGCAGCCTAGGGACAGGGGAAGGCAACTATGGCTACACCTTC. Translation gives CASSLGTGEGNYGYTF.

V usage is TRBV19 and J usage is TRBJ1-5, with D maybe TRBD1 (5 bases). CDR1 is LNHDA, CDR2 SQIVND, per germline (reference sequence). The length of the CDR3 is 14 residues. V was shortened by 1 base and J by 4 bases, with 8 bases between the two germline ends. This CDR3 reads CASSIAGGNQPQHF. CDR3 sequence (DNA): TGTGCCAGTAGTATAGCGGGGGGGAATCAGCCCCAGCATTTT.

The chain uses TRBV1 and TRBJ2-7; the table's D gene call, TRBD1, was not cross checked with the DNA. TRBV1 is deemed a pseudogene. This CDR3 spans 13 amino acids. The CDR3 DNA follows: TGCACCAGCAGCACCAGGGCAAGTTACGAGCAGTACTTC. This translates into CTSSTRASYEQYF.

V and J are TRBV7-9 and TRBJ2-1, with D possibly matching TRBD1 (6 bases). Per germline, CDR1 SEHNR and CDR2 FQNEAQ (reference sequence). CDR3 size: 17 residues. Trimming pared 5 bases from V and 12 bases from J, leaving 29 bases between. The CDR3 DNA sequence: TGTGCCAGCAGCCTGCCGGGTACACAGAGTAGCGCCAGGGGGCAGTTCTTC. Its translation is CASSLPGTQSSARGQFF.

The rearrangement joins TRBV11-2 to TRBJ1-1; D ambiguous. V lost 5 bases to trimming and J lost 6 bases, with 16 bases between them. Germline-derived CDR1 and CDR2 are SGHAT and FQNNGV. The CDR3 sequence is 14 residues long. The CDR3 DNA reads as TGTGCCAGCAGCGTAAAGATCCGGATTCCTGAAGCTTTCTTT. Protein sequence: CASSVKIRIPEAFF.

The chain couples TRBV6-1 to TRBJ1-1; D gene unclear. CDR3 length equals 11 residues. Germline loops: CDR1 MNHNS, CDR2 SASEGT. Trimming took 2 bases from V and 7 from J, leaving 5 bases between them. The CDR3 DNA reads TGTGCCAGCAGTGAATGGGGTGAAGCTTTCTTT. Translated: CASSEWGEAFF.

This chain uses TRBV4-3 with TRBJ1-5; no firm D call. The CDR3 length is 14 residues. V lost 4 bases and J lost 8, with 15 bases in between. Per germline, CDR1 LGHNA and CDR2 YSLEER. The CDR3 region has the DNA TGCGCCAGCAGCCCAGATTCGGGGTCCGAGCCCCAGCATTTT. It encodes CASSPDSGSEPQHF.

The chain has TRBV10-2 and TRBJ1-5; D remains unclear. The germline V gene encodes CDR1 WSHSY and CDR2 SAAADI. Trimming stripped 7 bases from V and 0 bases from J, with 7 bases between. The CDR3 length is 13 residues. In DNA, the CDR3 is TGCGCCAGCACCCCTAATAGCAATCAGCCCCAGCATTTT. Its translation is CASTPNSNQPQHF.

The V and J genes are TRBV7-6 and TRBJ2-3; TRBD1 might be the D (6 bases). Looked up from germline, CDR1 is SGHVS and CDR2 is FNYEAQ. V was cut by 5 bases and J by 1 base, with 13 bases left in between. The CDR3 contains 15 residues. This CDR3 reads CASSPQSGGTDTQYF. The CDR3, as DNA: TGTGCCAGCAGCCCCCAATCAGGGGGCACAGATACGCAGTATTTT. Based on the CDR3 plus reference TRBV7-6 and TRBJ2-3, the full variable domain is GAGVSQSPRYKVTKRGQDVALRCDPISGHVSLYWYRQALGQGPEFLTYFNYEAQQDKSGLPNDRFSAERPEGSISTLTIQRTEQRDSAMYRCASSPQSGGTDTQYFGPGTRLTVL.

DNA for the CDR3: TGTGCCGCACGACGGGGAGGGAAGTGGGGCTACACCTTC. Its protein product is CAARRGGKWGYTF. The genes are TRBV6-1 and TRBJ1-2; D is ambiguous. CDR1 is MNHNS and CDR2 is SASEGT in the germline V gene. V was cut by 11 bases and J by 8 bases, with 21 bases left in between. This CDR3 region has 13 residues.

This rearrangement joins TRBV6-5 to TRBJ2-1; D is undetermined. With 7 bases removed from V and 0 bases from J, the gap between germline ends came to 4 bases. The V gene's germline CDR1 is MNHEY and CDR2 SVGAGI. This CDR3 comprises 12 residues. The CDR3 DNA sequence: TGTGCCAGCATAGGCTCCTACAATGAGCAGTTCTTC. This encodes CASIGSYNEQFF.

This clone was found once. The CDR3: CASGMRRGYTF. Here the CDR3 DNA reads TGTGCCAGCGGAATGAGACGGGGCTACACCTTC. The V gene is TRBV6-5, the J gene TRBJ1-2; D remains ambiguous. The CDR3 is made up of 11 amino acids. V dropped 8 bases and J dropped 8 bases, with 12 bases sitting between them. Germline CDR1 MNHEY, CDR2 SVGAGI.

The gene calls are TRBV5-1 and TRBJ2-1, with a weak D call TRBD2 (6 bases). CDR3 length equals 12 residues. V lost 4 bases and J lost 9, with 11 bases in between. Germline-derived CDR1 and CDR2 are SGHRS and YFSETQ. The CDR3 loop is CASSGFGGEQFF. The CDR3 bases are TGCGCCAGCAGCGGATTCGGGGGTGAGCAGTTCTTC.

This chain uses TRBV9 with TRBJ1-1; D is perhaps TRBD1 (6 bases). V lost 4 bases to trimming and J lost 3 bases, with 19 bases between them. CDR1 SGDLS and CDR2 YYNGEE come from the germline V gene. The CDR3 runs 16 residues. Written as DNA, the CDR3 is TGTGCCAGCAGCCCGCCGGTGTGGGCAGGGGACACTGAAGCTTTCTTT. Protein sequence: CASSPPVWAGDTEAFF.

This chain connects TRBV19 to TRBJ1-2; tentative D call: TRBD1 (6 bases). The CDR3 contains 12 residues. The germline V and J ends were trimmed by 5 bases and 11 bases, with 15 bases remaining between them. CDR1 and CDR2 (germline): LNHDA, SQIVND (reference sequence). Here the CDR3 reads CASSPKDSAYTF. The CDR3, as DNA: TGTGCCAGTAGTCCCAAGGACAGTGCTTACACCTTC.

The chain carries TRBV19 and TRBJ1-3; no definite D call. The V gene lost 3 bases and the J gene lost 4 bases, with 10 bases spanning the gap. In germline, CDR1 is LNHDA, CDR2 SQIVND (reference sequence). This CDR3 has 14 residues. The CDR3 sequence: CASSIGGSGNTIYF. CDR3 bases: TGTGCCAGTAGTATCGGAGGGTCCGGAAACACCATATATTTT.

The chain has TRBV7-2 and TRBJ1-6; 8 bases are shared with TRBD1. There are 13 residues in the CDR3. Trimming cost V 6 bases and J 9 bases; bases outside gene matches: 4. In germline, CDR1 is SGHTA, CDR2 FQGNSA. The CDR3 loop reads CASRAGGVSPLHF. DNA of the CDR3: TGTGCCAGCAGAGCAGGGGGCGTTTCACCCCTCCACTTT.

V usage is TRBV19 and J usage is TRBJ1-1; the D is unclear. V was pared by 3 bases and J by 1 base, with 12 bases between. Germline CDR1 LNHDA, CDR2 SQIVND (reference sequence). This CDR3 has 15 amino acids. The CDR3 DNA sequence: TGTGCCAGTAGTATGGCATCAGCTGGGAACACTGAAGCTTTCTTT. It is translated as CASSMASAGNTEAFF.